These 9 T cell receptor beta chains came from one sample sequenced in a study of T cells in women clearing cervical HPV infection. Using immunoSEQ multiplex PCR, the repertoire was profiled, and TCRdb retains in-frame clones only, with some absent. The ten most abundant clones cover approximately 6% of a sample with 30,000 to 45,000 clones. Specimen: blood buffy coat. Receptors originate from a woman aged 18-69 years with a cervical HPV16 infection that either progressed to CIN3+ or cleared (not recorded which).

CDR3 sequence: CASSLGPTSGQETQYF. Incomplete CDR3 DNA: TGCGCCAGCAGCTTGGGCCCGACTAGCGGCCAAGAGACC. This chain links TRBV5-1 with TRBJ2-5; TRBD2 matches at 9 bases. The read comes to an end 3 residues before the CDR3 does, leaving the germline J gene to fill in the end. Trimming cost V 0 bases and J 1 base; bases outside gene matches: 4. This CDR3 comprises 16 residues. The germline V gene encodes CDR1 SGHRS and CDR2 YFSETQ. The full variable domain, rest sourced from reference TRBV5-1 and TRBJ2-5, is KAGVTQTPRYLIKTRGQQVTLSCSPISGHRSVSWYQQTPGQGLQFLFEYFSETQRNKGNFPGRFSGRQFSNSRSEMNVSTLELGDSALYLCASSLGPTSGQETQYFGPGTRLLVL.

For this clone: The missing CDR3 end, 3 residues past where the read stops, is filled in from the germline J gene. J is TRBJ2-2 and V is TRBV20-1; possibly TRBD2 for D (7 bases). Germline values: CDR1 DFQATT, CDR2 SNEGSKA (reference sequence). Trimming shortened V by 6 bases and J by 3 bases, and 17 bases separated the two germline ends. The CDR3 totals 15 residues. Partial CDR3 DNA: TGCAGTGCCCACCTGGGGGGGGCGGACACCGGGGAG. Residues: CSAHLGGADTGE. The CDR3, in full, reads CSAHLGGADTGELFF.

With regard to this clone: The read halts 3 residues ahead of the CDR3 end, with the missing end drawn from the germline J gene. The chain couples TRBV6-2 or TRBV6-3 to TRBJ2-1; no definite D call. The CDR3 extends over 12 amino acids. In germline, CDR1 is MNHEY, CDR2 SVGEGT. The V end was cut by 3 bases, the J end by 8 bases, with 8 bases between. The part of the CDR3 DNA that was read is TGTGCCAGCAGTTATTCTCTTCATGAG. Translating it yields CASSYSLHE. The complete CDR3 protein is CASSYSLHEQFF.

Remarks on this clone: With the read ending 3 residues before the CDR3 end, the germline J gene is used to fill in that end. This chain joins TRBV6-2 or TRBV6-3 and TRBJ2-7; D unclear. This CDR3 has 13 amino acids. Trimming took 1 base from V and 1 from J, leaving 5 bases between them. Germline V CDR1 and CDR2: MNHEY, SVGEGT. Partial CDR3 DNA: TGTGCCAGCAGTTACTATCTGTCCTACGAG. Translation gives CASSYYLSYE. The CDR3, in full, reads CASSYYLSYEQYF.

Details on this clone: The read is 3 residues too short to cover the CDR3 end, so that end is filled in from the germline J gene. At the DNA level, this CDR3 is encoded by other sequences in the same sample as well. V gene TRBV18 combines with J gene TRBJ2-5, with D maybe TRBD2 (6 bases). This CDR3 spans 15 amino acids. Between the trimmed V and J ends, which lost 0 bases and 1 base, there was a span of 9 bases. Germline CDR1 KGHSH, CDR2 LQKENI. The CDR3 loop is CASSPPAGIQETQYF. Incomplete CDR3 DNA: TGTGCCAGCTCACCACCGGCGGGGATCCAAGAGACC.

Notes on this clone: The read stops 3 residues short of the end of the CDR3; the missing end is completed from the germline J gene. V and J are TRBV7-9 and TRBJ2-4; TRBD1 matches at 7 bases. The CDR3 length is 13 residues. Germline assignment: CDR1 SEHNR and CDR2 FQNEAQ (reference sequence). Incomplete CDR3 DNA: TGTGCCAGCAGCAGGGGACAGTTGACCACT. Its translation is CASSRGQLTT. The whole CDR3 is CASSRGQLTTQYF. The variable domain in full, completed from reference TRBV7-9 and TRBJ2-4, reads DTGVSQNPRHKITKRGQNVTFRCDPISEHNRLYWYRQTLGQGPEFLTYFQNEAQLEKSRLLSDRFSAERPKGSFSTLEIQRTEQGDSAMYLCASSRGQLTTQYFGAGTRLSVL.

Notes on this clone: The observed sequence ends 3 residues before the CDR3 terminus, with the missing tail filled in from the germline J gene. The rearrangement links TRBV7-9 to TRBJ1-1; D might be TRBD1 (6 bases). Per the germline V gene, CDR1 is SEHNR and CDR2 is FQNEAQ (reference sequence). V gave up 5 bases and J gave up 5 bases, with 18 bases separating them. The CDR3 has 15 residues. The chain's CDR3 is CASSQAGGLGTEAFF. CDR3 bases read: TGTGCCAGCAGCCAGGCGGGGGGCCTCGGGACTGAA.

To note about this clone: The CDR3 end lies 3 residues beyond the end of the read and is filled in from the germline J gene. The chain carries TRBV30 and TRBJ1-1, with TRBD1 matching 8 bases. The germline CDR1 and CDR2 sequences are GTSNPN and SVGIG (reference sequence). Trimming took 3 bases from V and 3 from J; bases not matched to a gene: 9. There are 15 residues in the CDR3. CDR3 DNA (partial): TGTGCCTGGAGGGATTGGACAGGGTGGGACACTGAA. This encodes CAWRDWTGWDTE. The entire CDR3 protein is CAWRDWTGWDTEAFF.

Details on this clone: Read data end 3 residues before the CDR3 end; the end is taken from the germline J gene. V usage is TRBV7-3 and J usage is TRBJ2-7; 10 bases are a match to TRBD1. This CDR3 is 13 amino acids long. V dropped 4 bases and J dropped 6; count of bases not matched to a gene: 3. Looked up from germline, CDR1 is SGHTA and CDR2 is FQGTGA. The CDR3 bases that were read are TGTGCCAGCAGCTCTGGGACAGGGGTCGAG. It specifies CASSSGTGVE. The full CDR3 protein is CASSSGTGVEQYF.